Listed below are T cell receptor beta chains from one sample, sequenced in a study of T cells in Graves' hyperthyroidism and ophthalmopathy. A single record per CDR3 protein comes from TCRdb applying MiXCR to the multiplex PCR reads. The sample carries 550,000 to 700,000 distinct CDR3 sequences, around 45% recorded once. Input material: peripheral blood or thyroid tissue (not recorded which). These TCRs come from an adult woman with Graves' disease, either hyperthyroidism or ophthalmopathy (not recorded which). CDR3s include the opening cysteine and the closing phenylalanine or tryptophan. The order of the fields is CDR3 protein, J gene, V gene.

CDR3 protein: CASSPSGRAGELFF; J gene: TRBJ2-2; V gene: TRBV25-1
CDR3 protein: CASSASSDREYF; J gene: TRBJ2-7; V gene: TRBV9
CDR3 protein: CASSQANRVRNEKLFF; J gene: TRBJ1-4; V gene: TRBV3-1
CDR3 protein: CASSSRQGPYEQYF; J gene: TRBJ2-7; V gene: TRBV18
CDR3 protein: CASSAGAADSPLHF; J gene: TRBJ1-6; V gene: TRBV7-9
CDR3 protein: CASSRQVYSSYEQYF; J gene: TRBJ2-7; V gene: TRBV4-1
CDR3 protein: CASSPASGESYEQYF; J gene: TRBJ2-7; V gene: TRBV28
CDR3 protein: CASGGHVSYEQYF; J gene: TRBJ2-7; V gene: TRBV11-2
CDR3 protein: CAISLSGLQETQYF; J gene: TRBJ2-5; V gene: TRBV6-5
CDR3 protein: CASSRINEKLFF; J gene: TRBJ1-4; V gene: TRBV7-6
CDR3 protein: CASSQELSTGQETQYF; J gene: TRBJ2-5; V gene: TRBV13
CDR3 protein: CSTNTGDYQPQHF; J gene: TRBJ1-5; V gene: TRBV20-1
CDR3 protein: CASRERLNYGYTF; J gene: TRBJ1-2; V gene: TRBV6-9
CDR3 protein: CASSPRRPGSGNTIYF; J gene: TRBJ1-3; V gene: TRBV7-2
CDR3 protein: CASSQLVRKRDSPLHF; J gene: TRBJ1-6; V gene: TRBV4-1
CDR3 protein: CASTIGLAGGSPYEQYF; J gene: TRBJ2-7; V gene: TRBV5-1
CDR3 protein: CASSLEGGTNTGELFF; J gene: TRBJ2-2; V gene: TRBV7-6
CDR3 protein: CASSSAHGDLNTEAFF; J gene: TRBJ1-1; V gene: TRBV28
CDR3 protein: CASSLQGNEKLFF; J gene: TRBJ1-4; V gene: TRBV7-9
CDR3 protein: CASSRGTLYQETQYF; J gene: TRBJ2-5; V gene: TRBV6-5
CDR3 protein: CAWGRGGPGNTIYF; J gene: TRBJ1-3; V gene: TRBV30
CDR3 protein: CASSLTPDMQETQYF; J gene: TRBJ2-5; V gene: TRBV7-3
CDR3 protein: CASSPHHLGREQFF; J gene: -; V gene: TRBV11-2
CDR3 protein: CASSLAQGAQYF; J gene: TRBJ2-5; V gene: TRBV12-3/TRBV12-4
CDR3 protein: CASSLESRQAVNYGYTF; J gene: TRBJ1-2; V gene: TRBV11-2
CDR3 protein: CASSSAGGGAISYEQYF; J gene: TRBJ2-7; V gene: TRBV7-8
CDR3 protein: CASSLSGLEETQYF; J gene: TRBJ2-5; V gene: TRBV12-3/TRBV12-4
CDR3 protein: CASSPKLGNSPLHF; J gene: TRBJ1-6; V gene: TRBV14
CDR3 protein: CASSEALKGYEQYF; J gene: TRBJ2-7; V gene: TRBV2
CDR3 protein: CASSPAIGLREETQYF; J gene: TRBJ2-5; V gene: TRBV28
CDR3 protein: CASSPQPGTKEHF; J gene: TRBJ2-5; V gene: TRBV18
CDR3 protein: CASSVVGPGLPLGGANVLTF; J gene: TRBJ2-6; V gene: TRBV2
CDR3 protein: CSVDLVAEGLYF; J gene: TRBJ2-5; V gene: TRBV29-1
CDR3 protein: CASSLEDGELFF; J gene: TRBJ2-2; V gene: TRBV5-1
CDR3 protein: CAIGQGLDEKLFF; J gene: TRBJ1-4; V gene: TRBV10-3
CDR3 protein: CASSSNPSGFPYYGYTF; J gene: TRBJ1-2; V gene: TRBV5-1
CDR3 protein: CASSLEGHGWNYGYTF; J gene: TRBJ1-2; V gene: TRBV5-1
CDR3 protein: CASKPPTGADTQYF; J gene: TRBJ2-3; V gene: TRBV2
CDR3 protein: CARLGFSTDTQYF; J gene: TRBJ2-3; V gene: TRBV11-2
CDR3 protein: CATSVDRGDEKLFF; J gene: TRBJ1-4; V gene: TRBV24-1
CDR3 protein: CASRTNVLTF; J gene: TRBJ2-6; V gene: TRBV19
CDR3 protein: CASSSGVRHTEAFF; J gene: TRBJ1-1; V gene: TRBV7-8
CDR3 protein: CASTSYPNEQYF; J gene: TRBJ2-7; V gene: TRBV7-2
CDR3 protein: CASSFGPRGRF; J gene: TRBJ1-2; V gene: TRBV12-3/TRBV12-4
CDR3 protein: CASSLMGQFDQPQHF; J gene: TRBJ1-5; V gene: TRBV5-5